These 27 T cell receptor beta chains originate from one sample sequenced in a study of blood T cells in healthy people across ages. Primed by a sample-barcoded 5' primer and a J-beta primer mix, a second PCR proceeded for roughly 7 to 11 cycles. TCRdb reprocessed the 5' RACE reads with MiXCR, giving one entry per CDR3 protein. Of around 970,000 distinct CDR3 sequences in the sample, just over 50% are singletons; the top ten hold 20% to 25%. Sequencing was performed on blood. These receptors originate from an older woman in good health.

This clonotype was recorded a few times. V and J are TRBV5-1 and TRBJ2-3, with 7 bases matching TRBD1. The ends lost 4 bases at V and 3 bases at J; junction bases unmatched: 11. Germline loops: CDR1 SGHRS, CDR2 YFSETQ. This CDR3 contains 16 residues. The CDR3 nucleotides read TGCGCCAGCAGCGGGGCAAGACAGGGCCGTACAGATACGCAGTATTTT. Translating it yields CASSGARQGRTDTQYF.

This sequence joins TRBV27 and TRBJ2-1; 7 bases line up with TRBD1. The CDR3 sequence is 16 residues long. The germline V gene encodes CDR1 MNHEY and CDR2 SMNVEV (reference sequence). Trimming removed 7 bases from V and 7 bases from J; junction bases left unmatched: 16. This chain's CDR3 is CASTYSQGETGNEQFF. The CDR3 DNA follows: TGTGCCAGCACGTACAGCCAGGGGGAGACGGGGAATGAGCAGTTCTTC.

The chain uses TRBV6-1 and TRBJ1-1; D is uncertain. This CDR3 has 13 amino acids. V was cut by 5 bases and J by 3 bases, with 10 bases left in between. Germline-derived CDR1 and CDR2 are MNHNS and SASEGT. The CDR3 is CASSTGLHTEAFF. In DNA, the CDR3 is TGTGCCAGCAGTACCGGGTTGCACACTGAAGCTTTCTTT.

This chain uses TRBV7-9 with TRBJ2-5; 14 bases align to TRBD2. Judging by the DNA end, TRBJ2-7 fits better; the J call may be wrong. CDR3 size: 16 residues. Germline V CDR1 and CDR2: SEHNR, FQNEAQ (reference sequence). The CDR3: CAGSPVGTSGRGEQYF. The CDR3 DNA follows: TGTGCTGGCAGCCCCGTAGGGACTAGCGGGAGAGGCGAGCAGTACTTC.

The table lists this clonotype with a few counts. The rearrangement links TRBV6-6 to TRBJ2-5, with no clear D. Trimming pared 2 bases from V and 5 bases from J, leaving 15 bases between. Germline CDR1 MNHNY, CDR2 SVGAGI (reference sequence). The CDR3 covers 15 residues. CDR3 nucleotides: TGTGCCAGCAGTTACCTGGGGTCCAAGATGGAGACCCAGTACTTC. Encoded protein: CASSYLGSKMETQYF.

Worth noting for this clonotype: Compared with germline, one end of the junction differs, possibly owing to a read error. The chain uses TRBV27 and TRBJ1-5, with a tentative D call TRBD1 (5 bases). In germline, CDR1 is MNHEY, CDR2 SMNVEV (reference sequence). The CDR3 contains 15 residues. The CDR3 sequence: CASRGGIHSNQPKHF. For the CDR3, the DNA is TGTGCCAGCCGGGGGGGGATTCATAGCAATCAGCCCAAGCATTTT.

This chain joins TRBV12-3 or TRBV12-4 and TRBJ1-4, with D unresolved. This CDR3 region has 15 residues. Trimming removed 5 bases from V and 6 bases from J, with 16 bases in between. CDR3 loop: CASSTFKGFDEKLFF. CDR3 DNA sequence: TGTGCCAGCAGTACCTTCAAAGGGTTCGATGAAAAACTGTTTTTT.

The chain links TRBV27 to TRBJ2-5; D remains unclear. The closer fit of TRBJ2-7 to the DNA end suggests the J call may be wrong. Germline V gene sequence: CDR1 MNHEY, CDR2 SMNVEV (reference sequence). The CDR3 runs 15 residues. CDR3 nucleotide sequence: TGTGCCAGCAGTTTATCAGGGCTAGTCGGCTACGAGCAGTACTTC. The encoded protein is CASSLSGLVGYEQYF.

Only a few counts were recorded for this clonotype. The rearrangement uses TRBV20-1 and TRBJ2-7; 10 bases map to TRBD2. The CDR3 spans 14 residues. Germline V lookup: CDR1 DFQATT, CDR2 SNEGSKA (reference sequence). CDR3 sequence: CSGLAAISGSEQYF. DNA of the CDR3: TGCAGCGGACTAGCGGCCATCTCTGGTAGCGAGCAGTACTTC.

The chain carries TRBV4-3 and TRBJ2-1, with 10 positions matching TRBD1. The germline gives CDR1 LGHNA, CDR2 YSLEER. V lost 0 bases, J lost 8 bases, and 13 bases stayed unmatched. The CDR3 covers 18 residues. CDR3 loop: CASSQDLPTTGGWDEQFF. CDR3 nucleotide sequence: TGCGCCAGCAGCCAAGATCTTCCGACGACAGGGGGCTGGGATGAGCAGTTCTTC.

The V call is TRBV6-5, the J call TRBJ2-7; D is uncertain. The CDR3 sequence is 14 residues long. The ends were cut back, 2 bases at V and 2 bases at J, with 10 bases in the middle. Germline assignment: CDR1 MNHEY and CDR2 SVGAGI. The CDR3 bases are TGTGCCAGCAGTTACGGTGAGCAGGCCTACGAGCAGTACTTC. This translates into CASSYGEQAYEQYF.

The chain carries TRBV15 and TRBJ2-5; D is unresolved. CDR3 length: 13 residues. V shed 11 bases and J shed 0 bases, with 13 bases lying between them. CDR1 is LNHNV, CDR2 YYDKDF, per germline (reference sequence). DNA of the CDR3: TGTGCCGCCTCTCTGGGAAACCAAGAGACCCAGTACTTC. Its protein is CAASLGNQETQYF.

The chain combines TRBV6-2 or TRBV6-3 with TRBJ2-3, with 9 bases matching TRBD2. J was trimmed by 5 bases and V by 0 bases; bases with no gene match: 18. Germline V gives CDR1 MNHEY, CDR2 SVGEGT. This CDR3 region has 20 residues. In DNA, the CDR3 is TGTGCCAGCAGTTACTCGAAGGGAAGTCATGGGACTAGCTTCGGAGATACGCAGTATTTT. Translating it yields CASSYSKGSHGTSFGDTQYF.

The chain combines TRBV5-1 with TRBJ2-7; 10 nucleotides align to TRBD1. The J call may be incorrect, as the DNA end agrees better with TRBJ2-4. The CDR3 loop spans 15 amino acids. Germline V gives CDR1 SGHRS, CDR2 YFSETQ. CDR3 amino acids: CASSLSDRGRNIQYF. CDR3 DNA: TGCGCCAGCAGCCTCTCCGACAGGGGGCGCAACATTCAGTACTTC.

This clonotype showed up just a few times. J is TRBJ2-4 and V is TRBV10-3; possibly TRBD1 for D (6 bases). V lost 3 bases, J lost 0 bases, and 18 bases lay in between. This CDR3 spans 18 amino acids. The V gene's germline CDR1 is ENHRY and CDR2 SYGVKD. CDR3 sequence: CAISEGGPGQLAKNIQYF. The CDR3 DNA reads as TGTGCCATCAGTGAAGGTGGCCCGGGACAACTAGCCAAAAACATTCAGTACTTC.

DNA of the CDR3: TGTGCCAGCAGCTTCTACACTGGGGCCAACGTCCTGACTTTC. Protein sequence: CASSFYTGANVLTF. The chain couples TRBV11-1 to TRBJ2-6; D ambiguous. CDR1 and CDR2 (germline): SGHAT, FQDESV (reference sequence). The CDR3 covers 14 residues. Between the trimmed V and J ends, which lost 3 bases and 2 bases, there was a span of 5 bases.

The chain carries TRBV27 and TRBJ2-7; 8 bases line up with TRBD2. Gene TRBJ2-5 matches the end of the DNA better, so the J call may be wrong. The CDR3 runs 14 residues. Germline lookup yields CDR1 MNHEY and CDR2 SMNVEV (reference sequence). The CDR3 sequence is CASRAGGTTETQYF. For the CDR3, the DNA is TGTGCCAGCCGGGCGGGGGGAACCACAGAGACCCAGTACTTC.

This clonotype was detected a few times. The rearrangement joins TRBV20-1 to TRBJ2-4; D remains unclear. The CDR3 runs 10 residues. Trimming stripped 6 bases from V and 7 bases from J, with 7 bases between. The germline gives CDR1 DFQATT, CDR2 SNEGSKA (reference sequence). Here the CDR3 DNA reads TGCAGTGCATATCGGAACATTCAGTACTTC. Its protein is CSAYRNIQYF.

This clonotype was detected a few times. The chain couples TRBV3-1 to TRBJ2-4; TRBD1 is a possible D gene (5 bases). The length of the CDR3 is 15 residues. Germline CDR1 and CDR2: LGHDT and YNNKEL (reference sequence). The V end lost 4 bases, the J end lost 8 bases, and 18 bases lay between the germline ends. Here the CDR3 reads CASSPRATNRHIQYF. Here the CDR3 DNA reads TGTGCCAGCAGCCCCAGAGCTACCAACAGGCACATTCAGTACTTC.

The rearrangement joins TRBV4-1 to TRBJ2-7; 12 nucleotides match TRBD2. V gave up 3 bases and J gave up 3 bases; unmatched junction bases: 3. The CDR3 totals 15 residues. In germline, CDR1 is MGHRA, CDR2 YSYEKL. CDR3 residues: CASSQTSGSYYEQYF. CDR3 sequence (DNA): TGCGCCAGCAGCCAGACTAGCGGGAGTTACTACGAGCAGTACTTC.

This chain connects TRBV20-1 to TRBJ2-6, with 7 bases fitting TRBD2. CDR1 is DFQATT and CDR2 is SNEGSKA in the germline V gene (reference sequence). The CDR3 spans 15 residues. V was clipped by 3 bases and J by 1 base; unmatched bases: 3. The CDR3: CSASKLASGANVLTF. CDR3 in DNA: TGCAGTGCTAGCAAACTAGCGTCTGGGGCCAACGTCCTGACTTTC.

J is TRBJ2-7 and V is TRBV28; maybe TRBD2 (6 bases). The CDR3 length is 14 residues. V was shortened by 2 bases and J by 4 bases, with 12 bases between the two germline ends. The V gene's germline CDR1 is MDHEN and CDR2 SYDVKM. The DNA for the CDR3 is TGTGCCAGCAGTTTAGGAAGTGGGAGGTACGAGCAGTACTTC. It encodes CASSLGSGRYEQYF.

The V call is TRBV28, the J call TRBJ2-7; D gene ambiguous. Per the germline V gene, CDR1 is MDHEN and CDR2 is SYDVKM. Trimming stripped 2 bases from V and 7 bases from J, with 6 bases between. The CDR3 length is 11 residues. The CDR3 region is CASSLVPEQYF. The CDR3 region has the DNA TGTGCCAGCAGTTTAGTTCCTGAGCAGTACTTC.

This clonotype was observed a few times. The chain recombines TRBV7-9 with TRBJ2-5; no clear D gene. Looked up from germline, CDR1 is SEHNR and CDR2 is FQNEAQ (reference sequence). The V gene lost 2 bases and the J gene lost 1 base, with 14 bases spanning the gap. This CDR3 comprises 16 residues. The CDR3 nucleotides are TGTGCCAGCAGCTTACCCCAGGCGCCCTCCCAAGAGACCCAGTACTTC. Its translation is CASSLPQAPSQETQYF.

The chain employs TRBV12-3 or TRBV12-4 and TRBJ2-7; D is perhaps TRBD1 or TRBD2 (5 bases each). Trimming stripped 1 base from V and 3 bases from J, with 22 bases between. CDR3 size: 18 residues. The CDR3 loop reads CASSLGLFGGRLVYEQYF. The DNA of the CDR3 is TGTGCCAGCAGTTTAGGGTTGTTTGGGGGAAGGCTCGTCTACGAGCAGTACTTC.

With regard to this clonotype: A junction boundary mismatches the germline segment, possibly from a read error. The chain couples TRBV4-1 to TRBJ2-5; TRBD2 aligns across 8 bases. The germline V gene has CDR1 MGHRA and CDR2 YSYEKL. This CDR3 region has 18 residues. The CDR3 DNA sequence: TGCGCCAGCAGCCAAGATCACAGACCCGGACTAGCCGGGGAGACCCGGTACTTC. This translates into CASSQDHRPGLAGETRYF.

The V call is TRBV6-2 or TRBV6-3, the J call TRBJ1-2, with no clear D. The length of the CDR3 is 12 residues. CDR1 is MNHEY and CDR2 is SVGEGT in the germline V gene. V gave up 4 bases and J gave up 5 bases, with 8 bases separating them. The CDR3 loop reads CASSLDLYGYTF. The CDR3 coding sequence is TGTGCCAGCAGTTTGGACCTTTATGGCTACACCTTC.